These 32 T cell receptor beta chains were all obtained from the same sample, sequenced in a study of T-cell memory formation after mild COVID-19. TCRdb used MiXCR to reprocess the 5' RACE reads, holding one entry per CDR3 protein. This table has 100,000 to 150,000 distinct CDR3 sequences, approximately 17% appearing once. Sequencing was performed on PBMCs or a T cell subset sorted from them (not recorded which). These receptors were taken from a man younger than 35 who had mild COVID-19 (a few samples of this study predate the infection). Cell type and time point are not known.

V is TRBV6-1 and J is TRBJ1-1; 7 positions match TRBD1. The CDR3 is 14 amino acids. CDR1 is MNHNS and CDR2 is SASEGT in the germline V gene. The junction had 12 bases not matched to a gene; V was cut back by 6 bases and J by 8 bases. CDR3 loop: CASRPPQGVLEAFF. CDR3 DNA sequence: TGTGCCAGCAGGCCCCCTCAGGGGGTCCTCGAAGCTTTCTTT.

This chain uses TRBV20-1 with TRBJ2-1, with D unresolved. Germline CDR1 DFQATT, CDR2 SNEGSKA (reference sequence). This CDR3 has 15 amino acids. V was clipped by 0 bases and J by 6 bases, with 15 bases between them. Here the CDR3 reads CSARDPRYQPNEQFF. The CDR3 region has the DNA TGCAGTGCTAGAGATCCGAGGTACCAGCCCAATGAGCAGTTCTTC.

This clonotype was detected many times. The V call is TRBV18, the J call TRBJ2-2; D remains ambiguous. This CDR3 spans 11 amino acids. Germline CDR1 and CDR2: KGHSH and LQKENI. V gave up 5 bases and J gave up 5 bases, with 3 bases separating them. CDR3 DNA: TGTGCCAGCTCAGAAACCGGGGAGCTGTTTTTT. Its protein is CASSETGELFF.

CDR3 nucleotide sequence: TGCAGTGCGAGAAACCCGGGACAGGACGCGGAGTACGTC. Encoded protein: CSARNPGQDAEYV. V usage is TRBV20-1 and J usage is TRBJ2-7, with 8 bases matching TRBD1. V lost 6 bases, J lost 11 bases, and 15 bases stayed unmatched. CDR3 size: 13 residues. CDR1 is DFQATT and CDR2 is SNEGSKA in the germline V gene (reference sequence).

A few counts support this clonotype. The chain joins TRBV7-2 to TRBJ2-5; 8 bases map to TRBD2. The CDR3 consists of 15 residues. Trimming took 2 bases from V and 1 from J; bases not matched to a gene: 3. In germline, CDR1 is SGHTA, CDR2 FQGNSA. The CDR3 nucleotides are TGTGCCAGCAGCTTATGGCGGGGGGCCCAAGAGACCCAGTACTTC. Translation: CASSLWRGAQETQYF.

The rearrangement links TRBV7-3 to TRBJ1-6, with a weak D call TRBD1 (6 bases). CDR3 length: 13 residues. V lost 5 bases and J 10 bases, leaving 12 bases between the germline ends. Germline V gene data show CDR1 as SGHTA and CDR2 as FQGTGA. The CDR3 nucleotides read TGTGCCAGCAGCGCCCTACAGGGCTCACCCCTCCACTTT. This translates into CASSALQGSPLHF.

This clonotype was counted only a few times. As DNA, the CDR3 is TGTGCCAGCAGTACAAAGAACACTGAAGCTTTCTTT. This encodes CASSTKNTEAFF. The V and J genes are TRBV7-9 and TRBJ1-1, with D unclear. V was pared by 6 bases and J by 1 base, with 6 bases between. The germline gives CDR1 SEHNR, CDR2 FQNEAQ (reference sequence). The CDR3 extends over 12 amino acids.

This chain joins TRBV18 and TRBJ1-2; D possibly corresponds to TRBD1 (6 bases). V was cut by 4 bases and J by 4 bases, with 19 bases left in between. The V gene's germline CDR1 is KGHSH and CDR2 LQKENI. The CDR3 sequence is 16 residues long. In DNA form, the CDR3 reads TGTGCCAGCTCACGCGCCCGGGACACGGAATTCTATGGCTACACCTTC. Its translation: CASSRARDTEFYGYTF.

The chain uses TRBV5-1 and TRBJ1-1, with TRBD1 matching 7 bases. Per germline, CDR1 SGHRS and CDR2 YFSETQ. This CDR3 region has 16 residues. Trimming at V came to 4 bases and at J to 4 bases, leaving 13 bases not matched to a gene. CDR3 sequence reads: CASSRSQGLVSTEAFF. The CDR3 DNA is TGCGCCAGCAGCCGGTCACAGGGGTTAGTGAGCACTGAAGCTTTCTTT.

This clonotype turned up a few times. This rearrangement joins TRBV7-2 to TRBJ1-1; D unclear. Germline-derived CDR1 and CDR2 are SGHTA and FQGNSA. The V gene lost 3 bases and the J gene lost 3 bases, with 8 bases spanning the gap. The CDR3 covers 13 residues. Here the CDR3 DNA reads TGTGCCAGCAGCTTTCACAGAGACACTGAAGCTTTCTTT. Encoded protein: CASSFHRDTEAFF.

This chain connects TRBV5-1 to TRBJ2-7; 7 bases agree with TRBD2. CDR3 length equals 14 residues. V lost 0 bases and J lost 5; bases outside the gene matches: 5. Germline V gene sequence: CDR1 SGHRS, CDR2 YFSETQ. The CDR3 reads CASSLEGLGNEQYF. The CDR3 DNA reads TGCGCCAGCAGCTTGGAAGGACTAGGGAACGAGCAGTACTTC.

This chain links TRBV6-6 with TRBJ1-2; D call uncertain. This CDR3 spans 13 amino acids. V gave up 6 bases and J gave up 8 bases, with 16 bases separating them. From germline, CDR1 is MNHNY and CDR2 SVGAGI (reference sequence). This chain's CDR3 is CASSPDMSGGYTF. CDR3 in DNA: TGTGCCAGCAGCCCAGACATGTCAGGAGGCTACACCTTC.

The gene calls are TRBV29-1 and TRBJ2-5; the D is unclear. The V gene lost 3 bases and the J gene lost 5 bases, with 13 bases spanning the gap. The CDR3 totals 13 residues. Germline values: CDR1 SQVTM, CDR2 ANQGSEA. The CDR3 loop is CSVDFPAGETQYF. As DNA, the CDR3 is TGCAGCGTTGATTTTCCAGCAGGCGAGACCCAGTACTTC.

V is TRBV5-1 and J is TRBJ1-1; D possibly corresponds to TRBD1 (6 bases). The germline V gene encodes CDR1 SGHRS and CDR2 YFSETQ. The CDR3 totals 15 residues. The V and J ends lost 0 bases and 8 bases respectively, with 17 bases between them. The CDR3 coding sequence is TGCGCCAGCAGCTTGGTACGGGGGCGCGATGCCGAAGCTTTCTTT. Translation: CASSLVRGRDAEAFF. The full variable domain, completed using reference TRBV5-1 and TRBJ1-1, is KAGVTQTPRYLIKTRGQQVTLSCSPISGHRSVSWYQQTPGQGLQFLFEYFSETQRNKGNFPGRFSGRQFSNSRSEMNVSTLELGDSALYLCASSLVRGRDAEAFFGQGTRLTVV.

Ten or more counts support this clonotype. The gene calls are TRBV7-2 and TRBJ2-1; 10 nucleotides match TRBD1. Germline loops: CDR1 SGHTA, CDR2 FQGNSA. V gave up 5 bases and J gave up 7 bases; unmatched junction bases: 5. The CDR3 length is 14 residues. CDR3 bases: TGTGCCAGCAGCCGGGACAGGGGTTCAAATGAGCAGTTCTTC. Translated, it gives CASSRDRGSNEQFF. The variable domain in full, completed from reference TRBV7-2 and TRBJ2-1, reads GAGVSQSPSNKVTEKGKDVELRCDPISGHTALYWYRQSLGQGLEFLIYFQGNSAPDKSGLPSDRFSAERTGGSVSTLTIQRTQQEDSAVYLCASSRDRGSNEQFFGPGTRLTVL.

Worth noting for this clonotype: At one end, the junction sequence differs from germline, possibly due to a read error. This sequence joins TRBV11-2 and TRBJ2-3; 8 bases match TRBD2. The CDR3 loop spans 15 amino acids. The germline CDR1 and CDR2 sequences are SGHAT and FQNNGV. The CDR3 bases are TGTGCCAGCAGCCCCCAGCTAGCGGGCACAAATACGCAGTATTTT. Translation: CASSPQLAGTNTQYF.

This clonotype has just one count. CDR3 DNA: TGTGCCAGCAGCTTAAACCCCTGGACGGAGCAGTACTTC. As protein: CASSLNPWTEQYF. The chain has TRBV7-3 and TRBJ2-7; D gene ambiguous. V was shortened by 1 base and J by 7 bases, with 11 bases between the two germline ends. The germline V gene has CDR1 SGHTA and CDR2 FQGTGA. This CDR3 is 13 amino acids long.

This clonotype has a count of ten or more. This chain joins TRBV5-1 and TRBJ2-1, with D perhaps matching TRBD1 (6 bases). The germline V gene encodes CDR1 SGHRS and CDR2 YFSETQ. The V gene lost 2 bases and the J gene lost 6 bases, with 6 bases spanning the gap. This CDR3 spans 12 amino acids. Here the CDR3 DNA reads TGCGCCAGCAGCTTAGGGGGCAATGAGCAGTTCTTC. Its translation: CASSLGGNEQFF.

The chain has TRBV5-1 and TRBJ2-3, with 12 bases aligning to TRBD2. Germline V gene sequence: CDR1 SGHRS, CDR2 YFSETQ. V dropped 3 bases and J dropped 6; count of bases not matched to a gene: 5. The CDR3 has 15 amino acids. The CDR3 sequence: CASSSTSGGFDTQYF. The CDR3, as DNA: TGCGCCAGCAGCTCTACTAGCGGGGGGTTTGATACGCAGTATTTT.

This clonotype was detected a few times. The rearrangement links TRBV4-1 to TRBJ2-7, with a weak D call TRBD1 (5 bases). The V gene's germline CDR1 is MGHRA and CDR2 YSYEKL. This CDR3 spans 13 amino acids. Trimming pared 0 bases from V and 11 bases from J, leaving 14 bases between. Written as DNA, the CDR3 is TGCGCCAGCAGCCAAGATTGGGGCAGCCAAGAGTACTTC. Translated, it gives CASSQDWGSQEYF.

This clonotype was seen a few times. The gene calls are TRBV5-1 and TRBJ2-7; 7 positions match TRBD2. V was clipped by 1 base and J by 0 bases; unmatched bases: 10. This CDR3 is built from 17 residues. Germline V lookup: CDR1 SGHRS, CDR2 YFSETQ. CDR3 sequence reads: CASSLLGGGGNSYEQYF. The CDR3 nucleotides read TGCGCCAGCAGCTTGCTCGGCGGCGGGGGTAACTCCTACGAGCAGTACTTC. Full variable domain (outside the CDR3, taken from reference TRBV5-1 and TRBJ2-7): KAGVTQTPRYLIKTRGQQVTLSCSPISGHRSVSWYQQTPGQGLQFLFEYFSETQRNKGNFPGRFSGRQFSNSRSEMNVSTLELGDSALYLCASSLLGGGGNSYEQYFGPGTRLTVT.

This clonotype has at least ten counts. This sequence joins TRBV4-1 and TRBJ1-1, with D possibly matching TRBD1 (5 bases). The CDR3 extends over 16 amino acids. From germline, CDR1 is MGHRA and CDR2 YSYEKL. Trimming cost V 0 bases and J 6 bases, with 17 bases left between them. The CDR3 nucleotides read TGCGCCAGCAGCCAAGAGTTGGGAGGCCGGGGGGCTGAAGCTTTCTTT. It specifies CASSQELGGRGAEAFF.

A few counts support this clonotype. The rearrangement uses TRBV6-2 or TRBV6-3 and TRBJ2-7; 8 positions agree with TRBD1. Germline V lookup: CDR1 MNHEY, CDR2 SVGEGT. The length of the CDR3 is 14 residues. Trimming took 2 bases from V and 7 from J; bases not matched to a gene: 7. For the CDR3, the DNA is TGTGCCAGCAGTTACGATACAGGGGGTCGTGAGCAGTACGTC. Amino acid sequence: CASSYDTGGREQYV.

This clonotype was seen repeatedly, ten times or more. The chain has TRBV28 and TRBJ2-7; 8 nucleotides agree with TRBD1. Trimming cost V 4 bases and J 1 base; bases outside gene matches: 6. The CDR3 has 15 residues. Germline lookup yields CDR1 MDHEN and CDR2 SYDVKM. The CDR3 sequence: CASSSSGTGSYEQYF. CDR3 sequence (DNA): TGTGCCAGCAGTTCCTCCGGGACAGGATCCTACGAGCAGTACTTC.

This clonotype was detected only a few times. V and J are TRBV5-1 and TRBJ1-6; 7 nucleotides agree with TRBD1. The V and J ends lost 4 bases and 7 bases, in that order; junction bases with no gene match: 5. Germline V CDR1 and CDR2: SGHRS, YFSETQ. The CDR3 extends over 14 amino acids. The CDR3 DNA reads TGCGCCAGCAGCCAAACAGGGGTGAATTCACCCCTCCACTTT. This encodes CASSQTGVNSPLHF.

A few counts support this clonotype. The chain recombines TRBV7-2 with TRBJ1-3, with D unclear. The V end was cut by 2 bases, the J end by 8 bases, with 4 bases between. The CDR3 is 11 residues long. Germline CDR1 and CDR2: SGHTA and FQGNSA. The CDR3 DNA reads TGTGCCAGCAGCTTACTCCACACCATATATTTT. It translates to CASSLLHTIYF.

This clonotype was detected a few times. This CDR3 reads CATSGFGEQYF. CDR3 nucleotide sequence: TGTGCCACCAGCGGCTTTGGGGAGCAGTACTTC. The chain joins TRBV15 to TRBJ2-7; D not certain. The CDR3 length is 11 residues. Trimming took 5 bases from V and 7 from J, leaving 9 bases between them. In germline, CDR1 is LNHNV, CDR2 YYDKDF (reference sequence). Looking up the rest from reference TRBV15 and TRBJ2-7 gives the full variable domain: DAMVIQNPRYQVTQFGKPVTLSCSQTLNHNVMYWYQQKSSQAPKLLFHYYDKDFNNEADTPDNFQSRRPNTSFCFLDIRSPGLGDTAMYLCATSGFGEQYFGPGTRLTVT.

The table lists this clonotype with a few counts. The chain is built from TRBV7-2 and TRBJ1-3; the D gene is possibly TRBD1 (6 bases). This CDR3 comprises 14 residues. The germline V and J ends were trimmed by 5 bases and 3 bases, with 11 bases remaining between them. The germline CDR1 and CDR2 sequences are SGHTA and FQGNSA. The CDR3 DNA reads as TGTGCCAGCAGCCAGAGGGGGGATGGAAACACCATATATTTT. Its translation is CASSQRGDGNTIYF.

The chain has TRBV5-5 and TRBJ2-6; D not resolved. The V end was cut by 0 bases, the J end by 2 bases, with 9 bases between. The germline gives CDR1 SGHKS, CDR2 YYEKEE (reference sequence). This CDR3 is 16 amino acids long. The CDR3 protein is CASSLEVLAGANVLTF. Here the CDR3 DNA reads TGTGCCAGCAGCTTGGAGGTCCTCGCTGGGGCCAACGTCCTGACTTTC.

The V and J genes are TRBV18 and TRBJ1-2, with a tentative D call TRBD1 (6 bases). The CDR3 sequence is 13 residues long. Trimming stripped 3 bases from V and 4 bases from J, with 9 bases between. Germline V gene sequence: CDR1 KGHSH, CDR2 LQKENI. CDR3 amino acids: CASSPDSSYGYTF. The CDR3 DNA reads as TGTGCCAGCTCACCGGACAGTTCCTATGGCTACACCTTC.

This clonotype came up a few times. The chain is built from TRBV27 and TRBJ2-3, with 8 positions matching TRBD1. This CDR3 region has 14 residues. CDR1 is MNHEY, CDR2 SMNVEV, per germline (reference sequence). Trimming removed 2 bases from V and 6 bases from J; junction bases left unmatched: 4. The DNA for the CDR3 is TGTGCCAGCAGTTTAGCGGACAGGGCTGATACGCAGTATTTT. This gives the protein CASSLADRADTQYF.

This clonotype occurred a few times. The V and J genes are TRBV7-9 and TRBJ2-7, with 7 positions matching TRBD1. CDR3 size: 16 residues. The germline CDR1 and CDR2 sequences are SEHNR and FQNEAQ (reference sequence). The V gene end was trimmed by 5 bases and the J gene end by 2 bases; junction bases not matched to a gene: 12. The CDR3 here is CASSPGPETGAYEQYF. In DNA form, the CDR3 reads TGTGCCAGCAGCCCAGGGCCGGAAACAGGGGCCTACGAGCAGTACTTC. The full variable domain, with the rest looked up from reference TRBV7-9 and TRBJ2-7, is DTGVSQNPRHKITKRGQNVTFRCDPISEHNRLYWYRQTLGQGPEFLTYFQNEAQLEKSRLLSDRFSAERPKGSFSTLEIQRTEQGDSAMYLCASSPGPETGAYEQYFGPGTRLTVT.